The following is a T cell receptor (beta chain) sequence with its context. Its matching antigen is unknown. V was pared by 2 bases and J by 4 bases, with 13 bases between. Germline V gives CDR1 SGHTA, CDR2 FQGTGA. The CDR3 length is 15 residues. TCR beta CDR3 regions were amplified from RNA. Using the HTBI primer set, a first-round RT-PCR was run on the TCR CDR3. TCRdb ran MiXCR on the multiplex PCR reads and lists one entry per CDR3 protein. The table shows 350,000 or so distinct CDR3 sequences, with roughly 23% occurring only once. This sample holds PBMCs from 10 ml fresh peripheral blood. This specimen comes from a study of T cells in Graves' hyperthyroidism and ophthalmopathy. Study-wide results and limits: Ophthalmopathy was told apart from stable hyperthyroidism by a 13 V-J model. Before onset, ophthalmopathy was predicted by the model a median approximately 6.6 months earlier. Within blood appeared most thyroid clonotypes that had expanded above 0.001.

The receptor was isolated from a woman aged 50 to 60 with Graves' hyperthyroidism. The sequenced material came from blood. This chain joins TRBV7-3 and TRBJ2-3, with D possibly called TRBD1 or TRBD2 (5 bases each). CDR3 sequence: CASSLRLGTSDTQYF. DNA for the CDR3: TGTGCCAGCAGCTTACGTCTTGGGACCTCAGATACGCAGTATTTT.